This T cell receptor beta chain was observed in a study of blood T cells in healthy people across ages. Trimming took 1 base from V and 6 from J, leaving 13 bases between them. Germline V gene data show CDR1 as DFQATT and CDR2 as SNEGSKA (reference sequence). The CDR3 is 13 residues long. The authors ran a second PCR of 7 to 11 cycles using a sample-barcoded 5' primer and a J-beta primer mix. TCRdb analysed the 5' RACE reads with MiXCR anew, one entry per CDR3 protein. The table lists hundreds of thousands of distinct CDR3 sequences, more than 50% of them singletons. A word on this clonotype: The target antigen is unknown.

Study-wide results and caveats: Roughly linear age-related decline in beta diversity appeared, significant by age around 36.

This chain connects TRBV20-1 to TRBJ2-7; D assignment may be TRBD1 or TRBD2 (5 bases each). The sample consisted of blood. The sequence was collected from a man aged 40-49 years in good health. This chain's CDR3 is CSARVSAGSEQYF. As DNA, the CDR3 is TGCAGTGCTAGAGTATCTGCAGGGAGCGAGCAGTACTTC.